The present entry profiles one TCR beta chain with its context. The entry originates in a study of blood T cell repertoires in COVID-19. Study-level background: In each case, the material was cDNA or gDNA derived from T cells, B-cell-depleted T cells, or PBMCs.

The germline V gene has CDR1 MNHEY and CDR2 SVGAGI. V was clipped by 6 bases and J by 4 bases, with 19 bases between them. The CDR3 sequence is 15 residues long. Categorization into cohorts depended on clinical history that participants reported. What the recovered Cohort 3 donors had was two negative PCRs, clearance, or symptom resolution. The assay was immunoSEQ multiplex PCR, and TCRdb's table has in-frame clones only and misses some. The table includes a few hundred thousand clones, 70% to 90% detected once. This receptor was taken from a woman aged 45 to 65 who had recovered from COVID-19. This chain uses TRBV6-5 with TRBJ2-7; possibly TRBD1 for D (6 bases). The sequenced material came from PBMCs or T cells enriched from blood (not recorded which). CDR3 protein: CASRRTGSLLYEQYF. In nucleotides, the CDR3 is TGTGCCAGCAGACGTACAGGGTCCTTACTTTACGAGCAGTACTTC.